This TCR beta chain was recovered during a study of T cells in Graves' hyperthyroidism and ophthalmopathy. Amplified TCR beta CDR3 regions came from RNA transcripts. HTBI primers were the set used in a first-round RT-PCR of the TCR CDR3. TCRdb independently ran MiXCR on the multiplex PCR reads; one entry per CDR3 protein. The sample lists almost 500,000 distinct CDR3 sequences; about 20% were seen once. Material: blood. This clonotype originated in a woman aged 70-85 years with Graves' ophthalmopathy.

The CDR3 bases are TGTGCCAGCAGCTTAGTCGGGACACTCTACGAGCAGTACTTC. It codes for CASSLVGTLYEQYF. The chain joins TRBV7-2 to TRBJ2-7; maybe TRBD1 (6 bases). CDR3 length equals 14 residues. Germline CDR1 and CDR2: SGHTA and FQGNSA. Trimming stripped 1 base from V and 3 bases from J, with 10 bases between.